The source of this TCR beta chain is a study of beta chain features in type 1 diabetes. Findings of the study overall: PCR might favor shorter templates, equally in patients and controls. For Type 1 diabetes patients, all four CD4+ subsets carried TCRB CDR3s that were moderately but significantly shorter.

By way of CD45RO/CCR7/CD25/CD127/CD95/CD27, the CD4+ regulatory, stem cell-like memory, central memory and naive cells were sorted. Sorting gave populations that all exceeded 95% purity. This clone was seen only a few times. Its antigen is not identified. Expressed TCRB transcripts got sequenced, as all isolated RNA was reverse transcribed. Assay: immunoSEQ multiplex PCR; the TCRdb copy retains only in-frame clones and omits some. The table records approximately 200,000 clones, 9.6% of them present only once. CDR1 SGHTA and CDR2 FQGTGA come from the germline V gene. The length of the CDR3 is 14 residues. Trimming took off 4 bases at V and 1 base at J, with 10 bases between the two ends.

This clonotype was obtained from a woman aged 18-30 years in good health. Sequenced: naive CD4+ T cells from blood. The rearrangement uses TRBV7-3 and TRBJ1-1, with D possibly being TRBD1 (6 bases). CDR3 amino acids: CASSSTGPNTEAFF. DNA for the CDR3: TGTGCCAGCAGCTCGACAGGCCCGAACACTGAAGCTTTCTTT. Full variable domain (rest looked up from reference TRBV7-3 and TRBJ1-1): GAGVSQTPSNKVTEKGKYVELRCDPISGHTALYWYRQSLGQGPEFLIYFQGTGAADDSGLPNDRFFAVRPEGSVSTLKIQRTERGDSAVYLCASSSTGPNTEAFFGQGTRLTVV.